This entry lists 29 T cell receptor beta chains sequenced from one sample in a study of vaccination effects on CD4 cells after COVID-19. Viral peptide pool expansion of antigen-specific CD4+ T cells preceded sequencing in the ViraFEST assay. CD4+ T cell isolation took place after less than 13 days of culture. Two doses of either BNT162b2 or mRNA-1273 were given to each participant. Their target antigens are unknown. Using immunoSEQ multiplex PCR, the repertoire was profiled, and TCRdb retains in-frame clones only, with some absent. This table holds roughly 24,000 clones, over 75% found once. The material was CD4+ T cells from PBMCs cultured with HCoV-NL63 spike peptides, obtained after COVID-19 vaccination. Receptor source: a human donor who received a COVID-19 vaccine.

V usage is TRBV5-5 and J usage is TRBJ1-2; no definite D call. The CDR3 has 15 amino acids. Per the germline V gene, CDR1 is SGHKS and CDR2 is YYEKEE (reference sequence). V was trimmed by 4 bases and J by 3 bases, leaving 16 bases between them. The CDR3 DNA sequence: TGTGCCAGCAGCAGTTTTCCGAACAGTTACTATGGCTACACCTTC. Residues: CASSSFPNSYYGYTF.

The J gene is TRBJ2-2, the V gene TRBV18; D may correspond to TRBD1 or TRBD2 (5 bases each). V was trimmed by 1 base and J by 5 bases, leaving 8 bases between them. This CDR3 is 14 amino acids long. CDR1 is KGHSH, CDR2 LQKENI, per germline. Here the CDR3 reads CASSPQGSTGELFF. The CDR3 nucleotides are TGTGCCAGCTCACCACAGGGGAGTACCGGGGAGCTGTTTTTT.

J is TRBJ2-7 and V is TRBV4-1; D ambiguous. CDR3 length equals 12 residues. Per germline, CDR1 MGHRA and CDR2 YSYEKL. Trimming removed 0 bases at V and 4 bases at J, with 4 bases between. The CDR3 coding sequence is TGCGCCAGCAGCCAAGATGGGTACGAGCAGTACTTC. It yields the protein CASSQDGYEQYF.

The chain uses TRBV6-6 and TRBJ1-5; 9 bases align to TRBD1. Germline-derived CDR1 and CDR2 are MNHNY and SVGAGI (reference sequence). This CDR3 comprises 19 residues. The J segment lost 2 bases and the V segment lost 5 bases, leaving 16 bases of the junction unmatched. The CDR3 protein is CASSRPSNRDRDRNQPQHF. As DNA, the CDR3 is TGTGCCAGCAGTCGTCCTTCCAACCGGGACAGGGATCGCAATCAGCCCCAGCATTTT.

This chain joins TRBV15 and TRBJ2-2; D not resolved. The germline V gene encodes CDR1 LNHNV and CDR2 YYDKDF (reference sequence). The V gene lost 0 bases and the J gene lost 5 bases, with 10 bases spanning the gap. CDR3 size: 15 residues. CDR3 in DNA: TGTGCCACCAGCAGAGATAGGATCAGGACCGGGGAGCTGTTTTTT. It encodes CATSRDRIRTGELFF.

The genes are TRBV18 and TRBJ2-1; 8 bases map to TRBD1. The CDR3 consists of 17 residues. The germline V gene encodes CDR1 KGHSH and CDR2 LQKENI. V lost 4 bases and J lost 0; bases outside the gene matches: 8. The CDR3 loop is CASSRQNRGSSYNEQFF. The CDR3 coding sequence is TGTGCCAGCTCACGACAAAACAGGGGGAGCTCCTACAATGAGCAGTTCTTC.

The gene calls are TRBV6-5 and TRBJ2-7; D unresolved. Trimming pared 5 bases from V and 4 bases from J, leaving 15 bases between. Germline V gene sequence: CDR1 MNHEY, CDR2 SVGAGI. This CDR3 region has 14 residues. This chain's CDR3 is CASSLSSPRYEQYF. The DNA for the CDR3 is TGTGCCAGCAGTCTCTCGTCCCCCCGTTACGAGCAGTACTTC.

In DNA, the CDR3 is TGTGCCAGCAGTTCTTTCCAAACAGGATCCAACTACGAGCAGTACTTC. Amino acid sequence: CASSSFQTGSNYEQYF. This sequence joins TRBV28 and TRBJ2-7, with D perhaps matching TRBD1 (5 bases). From germline, CDR1 is MDHEN and CDR2 SYDVKM. This CDR3 is 16 amino acids long. Trimming cost V 4 bases and J 3 bases, with 19 bases left between them.

V usage is TRBV6-6 and J usage is TRBJ2-2; D remains unclear. The CDR3 has 12 residues. V dropped 4 bases and J dropped 5 bases, with 5 bases sitting between them. The germline gives CDR1 MNHNY, CDR2 SVGAGI (reference sequence). The CDR3 reads CASSFGTGELFF. CDR3 sequence (DNA): TGTGCCAGCAGTTTTGGAACCGGGGAGCTGTTTTTT.

The rearrangement joins TRBV2 to TRBJ2-1, with D perhaps assigned TRBD1 or TRBD2 (5 bases each). CDR1 and CDR2 from the germline V gene are SNHLY and FYNNEI. V lost 7 bases, J lost 6 bases, and 13 bases lay in between. CDR3 length: 13 residues. The CDR3 spells CASKKPGRNEQFF. Written as DNA, the CDR3 is TGTGCCAGCAAGAAGCCGGGACGCAATGAGCAGTTCTTC.

The rearrangement joins TRBV20-1 to TRBJ2-7; D might be TRBD2 (5 bases). Germline V CDR1 and CDR2: DFQATT, SNEGSKA (reference sequence). CDR3 length equals 11 residues. Trimming pared 4 bases from V and 3 bases from J, leaving 7 bases between. CDR3 protein: CSATEDYEQYF. In DNA, the CDR3 is TGCAGTGCTACGGAGGACTACGAGCAGTACTTC.

CDR3 bases: TGTGCCAGCAGTGCCGGGACTAGCGGAACCTACGAGCAGTACTTC. Translating gives CASSAGTSGTYEQYF. The chain employs TRBV2 and TRBJ2-7, with TRBD2 matching over 11 bases. This CDR3 is built from 15 residues. The ends lost 4 bases at V and 2 bases at J; junction bases unmatched: 4. The germline gives CDR1 SNHLY, CDR2 FYNNEI.

The CDR3 sequence is CASSLTSASYEQYF. In DNA form, the CDR3 reads TGCGCCAGCAGCTTAACGTCAGCCTCCTACGAGCAGTACTTC. The chain employs TRBV5-1 and TRBJ2-7; no clear D. The length of the CDR3 is 14 residues. The V end lost 2 bases, the J end lost 0 bases, and 9 bases lay between the germline ends. Per germline, CDR1 SGHRS and CDR2 YFSETQ.

V usage is TRBV5-4 and J usage is TRBJ2-1; weak D call: TRBD1 (6 bases). The CDR3 covers 15 residues. Trimming took 1 base from V and 4 from J, leaving 12 bases between them. The V gene's germline CDR1 is SGHNT and CDR2 YYREEE (reference sequence). This chain's CDR3 is CASSLIGGTYNEQFF. CDR3 DNA: TGTGCCAGCAGCTTGATAGGGGGAACTTACAATGAGCAGTTCTTC.

The chain carries TRBV5-1 and TRBJ1-4; D is undetermined. The germline CDR1 and CDR2 sequences are SGHRS and YFSETQ. This CDR3 region has 13 residues. V was cut by 5 bases and J by 3 bases, with 8 bases left in between. The CDR3 coding sequence is TGCGCCAGCAGGCCGGACCCTAATGAAAAACTGTTTTTT. It is translated as CASRPDPNEKLFF.

The V and J genes are TRBV20-1 and TRBJ1-1, with no clear D. Trimming took 0 bases from V and 6 from J, leaving 5 bases between them. This CDR3 is 11 amino acids long. Per the germline V gene, CDR1 is DFQATT and CDR2 is SNEGSKA (reference sequence). For the CDR3, the DNA is TGCAGTGCTAGAGATCCCCCTGAAGCTTTCTTT. Translation: CSARDPPEAFF.

This chain uses TRBV28 with TRBJ1-5; 8 bases are shared with TRBD1. V shed 6 bases and J 2 bases; nucleotides not matched to a gene: 12. Germline V lookup: CDR1 MDHEN, CDR2 SYDVKM. This CDR3 has 17 residues. Here the CDR3 DNA reads TGTGCCAGCAGCCTACCCGAATCGACAGGGGGCAATCAGCCCCAGCATTTT. This translates into CASSLPESTGGNQPQHF. The full variable domain, in which reference TRBV28 and TRBJ1-5 provide the parts outside the CDR3, is DVKVTQSSRYLVKRTGEKVFLECVQDMDHENMFWYRQDPGLGLRLIYFSYDVKMKEKGDIPEGYSVSREKKERFSLILESASTNQTSMYLCASSLPESTGGNQPQHFGDGTRLSIL.

The chain recombines TRBV5-1 with TRBJ2-5, with TRBD1 identical over 7 bases. The germline gives CDR1 SGHRS, CDR2 YFSETQ. Losses at the gene ends were 3 bases for V and 5 bases for J; bases not matched to a gene: 7. The CDR3 runs to 14 residues. In DNA, the CDR3 is TGCGCCAGCAGCTCCCGGGACAGCCGGGAGACCCAGTACTTC. Protein sequence: CASSSRDSRETQYF.

V usage is TRBV28 and J usage is TRBJ2-4; D not certain. The CDR3 runs to 13 residues. Trimming left V 3 bases short and J 4 bases short, with 7 bases between. CDR1 and CDR2 (germline): MDHEN, SYDVKM. The chain's CDR3 is CASSFYGKNIQYF. The CDR3 bases are TGTGCCAGCAGTTTTTACGGTAAAAACATTCAGTACTTC.

The chain employs TRBV5-1 and TRBJ2-6; a weak D match, TRBD1 (7 bases). From germline, CDR1 is SGHRS and CDR2 YFSETQ. V lost 0 bases and J lost 0, with 13 bases in between. This CDR3 region has 18 residues. The CDR3 DNA sequence: TGCGCCAGCAGCTTGGGTGGGACAGCGGGCTCTGGGGCCAACGTCCTGACTTTC. It translates to CASSLGGTAGSGANVLTF.

The chain uses TRBV10-3 and TRBJ2-3; D not resolved. CDR3 size: 14 residues. Trimming removed 5 bases at V and 0 bases at J, with 9 bases between. Germline CDR1 is ENHRY and CDR2 is SYGVKD. The DNA for the CDR3 is TGTGCCATCAGTCAGACCCTTAGCACAGATACGCAGTATTTT. Translating gives CAISQTLSTDTQYF.

The rearrangement links TRBV2 to TRBJ2-1; 9 positions agree with TRBD2. The V gene end was trimmed by 4 bases and the J gene end by 4 bases; junction bases not matched to a gene: 2. This CDR3 spans 14 amino acids. Germline V lookup: CDR1 SNHLY, CDR2 FYNNEI. In DNA, the CDR3 is TGTGCCAGCAGTGGACTAGCGGATTACAATGAGCAGTTCTTC. This codes for CASSGLADYNEQFF.

The V and J genes are TRBV2 and TRBJ2-3; possible D gene TRBD1, 6 bases. V was shortened by 3 bases and J by 5 bases, with 15 bases between the two germline ends. The CDR3 loop spans 15 amino acids. CDR1 and CDR2 from the germline V gene are SNHLY and FYNNEI. CDR3 in amino acids: CASSEQGLSGDTQYF. The CDR3 DNA sequence: TGTGCCAGCAGTGAGCAGGGGCTTTCGGGAGATACGCAGTATTTT.

This clone was counted once. The chain recombines TRBV12-3 or TRBV12-4 with TRBJ1-2; perhaps TRBD1 as D (5 bases). The CDR3 totals 13 residues. The V gene lost 6 bases and the J gene lost 4 bases, with 12 bases spanning the gap. The CDR3: CASSPEGTYGYTF. The CDR3 nucleotides are TGTGCCAGCAGCCCCGAAGGGACCTATGGCTACACCTTC.

This rearrangement joins TRBV4-1 to TRBJ2-2; D assignment may be TRBD1 or TRBD2 (5 bases each). Per germline, CDR1 MGHRA and CDR2 YSYEKL. The CDR3 has 13 amino acids. Trimming left V 1 base short and J 6 bases short, with 6 bases between. This CDR3 reads CASSQGGSGELFF. The CDR3 nucleotides read TGCGCCAGCAGCCAAGGGGGGTCCGGGGAGCTGTTTTTT.

This chain links TRBV4-2 with TRBJ1-1, with 9 bases matching TRBD1. CDR1 is LGHNA and CDR2 is YNFKEQ in the germline V gene. This CDR3 spans 16 amino acids. V lost 4 bases to trimming and J lost 3 bases; unmatched junction nucleotides: 9. CDR3 in DNA: TGTGCCAGCAGCCGACCCCGCACAGGGGGCGACACTGAAGCTTTCTTT. Its translation: CASSRPRTGGDTEAFF.

The chain has TRBV4-2 and TRBJ1-4, with D possibly TRBD1 on 6 matching bases. CDR1 and CDR2 from the germline V gene are LGHNA and YNFKEQ. The CDR3 spans 13 residues. Trimming stripped 8 bases from V and 8 bases from J, with 15 bases between. The CDR3 is CASQGGAREKLFF. The CDR3 nucleotides read TGTGCCAGCCAAGGGGGGGCCCGAGAAAAACTGTTTTTT.

The V gene is TRBV3-1 (or the pseudogene TRBV3-2), the J gene TRBJ2-7, with D unclear. V was pared by 0 bases and J by 2 bases, with 11 bases between. CDR1 is LGHDT and CDR2 is YNNKEL in the germline V gene (reference sequence). The CDR3 spans 15 residues. The CDR3 DNA sequence: TGTGCCAGCAGCCAAGATGGTCTTTATGCCTACGAGCAGTACTTC. This gives the protein CASSQDGLYAYEQYF.

This clone was seen a handful of times. The sample has other DNA sequences that encode this CDR3 too. The V and J genes are TRBV7-9 and TRBJ1-2, with 9 positions matching TRBD1. Germline V CDR1 and CDR2: SEHNR, FQNEAQ (reference sequence). V was clipped by 5 bases and J by 2 bases; unmatched bases: 6. The CDR3 is 15 residues long. In DNA, the CDR3 is TGTGCCAGCAGCCCAACAGGGGGCGAGAACTATGGCTACACCTTC. It translates to CASSPTGGENYGYTF.